The 29 T cell receptor beta chains given below trace back to one sample, sequenced in a study of CD8 T cells in ankylosing spondylitis. TCRdb fed the 5' RACE reads into MiXCR, producing one record per CDR3 protein. The sample has more than 150,000 distinct CDR3 sequences, around 13% seen once. Sequencing was carried out using blood, either unsorted or a sorted T cell fraction (not recorded which). The receptors derive from a male donor with ankylosing spondylitis or in good health (not recorded which).

This clonotype turned up a few times. The V gene is TRBV4-1, the J gene TRBJ2-5, with D hard to call. This CDR3 comprises 16 residues. Germline CDR1 reads MGHRA; CDR2 reads YSYEKL. V was shortened by 4 bases and J by 2 bases, with 17 bases between the two germline ends. CDR3 sequence reads: CASSPRGSSLQETQYF. CDR3 DNA sequence: TGCGCCAGCAGCCCCCGAGGTTCCAGCCTACAAGAGACCCAGTACTTC.

This clonotype showed up just a few times. The chain combines TRBV12-3 or TRBV12-4 with TRBJ2-7, with 9 positions matching TRBD1. The junction had 11 bases not matched to a gene; V was cut back by 6 bases and J by 2 bases. The CDR3 consists of 16 residues. The CDR3: CASRAGTGSGTYEQYF. The CDR3 DNA sequence: TGTGCCAGCAGGGCCGGGACAGGGTCGGGGACCTACGAGCAGTACTTC.

This clonotype turned up a few times. This chain uses TRBV7-9 with TRBJ1-2; 7 bases fit TRBD1. The CDR3 runs 16 residues. Germline-derived CDR1 and CDR2 are SEHNR and FQNEAQ (reference sequence). J was trimmed by 8 bases and V by 1 base; bases with no gene match: 13. The CDR3 sequence: CASSLVRGGDPGGYTF. For the CDR3, the DNA is TGTGCCAGCAGCTTAGTAAGAGGGGGCGACCCCGGAGGCTACACCTTC.

J is TRBJ2-3 and V is TRBV3-1; D is unresolved. CDR3 length equals 16 residues. In germline, CDR1 is LGHDT, CDR2 YNNKEL (reference sequence). Trimming removed 0 bases from V and 2 bases from J, with 12 bases in between. CDR3 nucleotide sequence: TGTGCCAGCAGCCAAGATGGGGTGTCGTTCACAGATACGCAGTATTTT. Protein product: CASSQDGVSFTDTQYF.

The chain couples TRBV10-1 to TRBJ2-7; a possible D gene is TRBD1 (6 bases). V was cut by 4 bases and J by 5 bases, with 12 bases left in between. CDR1 is WNHNN, CDR2 SYGVQD, per germline (reference sequence). CDR3 size: 13 residues. In nucleotides, the CDR3 is TGCGCCAGCAGTGCAGGGGTGGTCAACGAGCAGTACTTC. Translating gives CASSAGVVNEQYF.

The sample holds a few counts of this clonotype. The chain links TRBV20-1 to TRBJ2-7; 10 bases line up with TRBD2. V was pared by 1 base and J by 5 bases, with 8 bases of the junction left unmatched. The CDR3 length is 15 residues. Germline values: CDR1 DFQATT, CDR2 SNEGSKA (reference sequence). The DNA for the CDR3 is TGCAGTGCTAGAGCTTTAGCGGGGGGTTCTAACGAGCAGTACTTC. It yields the protein CSARALAGGSNEQYF.

This clonotype has only a few counts. V gene TRBV11-2 combines with J gene TRBJ2-7; tentatively, D is TRBD2 (7 bases). The germline V gene encodes CDR1 SGHAT and CDR2 FQNNGV. The CDR3 is 15 residues long. Trimming cost V 6 bases and J 0 bases, with 15 bases left between them. The CDR3 spells CASSQGGGYSYEQYF. The CDR3, as DNA: TGTGCCAGCAGTCAAGGGGGGGGGTACTCCTACGAGCAGTACTTC.

V gene TRBV4-1 combines with J gene TRBJ1-1; a possible D gene is TRBD1 (6 bases). The CDR3 contains 16 residues. CDR1 and CDR2 (germline): MGHRA, YSYEKL. Deletions cut 4 bases from V and 1 base from J, with 16 bases between. CDR3 region: CASSLLTGGANTEAFF. In DNA form, the CDR3 reads TGCGCCAGCAGCCTCCTTACTGGGGGGGCGAACACTGAAGCTTTCTTT.

The chain joins TRBV30 to TRBJ2-3, with 7 bases fitting TRBD1. This CDR3 comprises 13 residues. CDR1 GTSNPN and CDR2 SVGIG come from the germline V gene (reference sequence). Unmatched junction bases numbered 2, after V lost 2 bases and J lost 3 bases. The CDR3 DNA reads TGTGCCTGGAGTAAGGGGGCGACAGATACGCAGTATTTT. It encodes CAWSKGATDTQYF.

This chain links TRBV29-1 with TRBJ2-7; D call uncertain. Germline lookup yields CDR1 SQVTM and CDR2 ANQGSEA. Trimming removed 4 bases from V and 0 bases from J, with 4 bases in between. CDR3 length equals 11 residues. The CDR3 sequence is CSVVASYEQYF. The CDR3 DNA sequence: TGCAGCGTTGTTGCCTCCTACGAGCAGTACTTC.

The table lists this clonotype with a few counts. This chain joins TRBV7-9 and TRBJ2-3; TRBD1 matches 8 bases. The CDR3 has 13 residues. J lost 2 bases, V lost 8 bases, and 3 bases had no gene match. In germline, CDR1 is SEHNR, CDR2 FQNEAQ (reference sequence). The CDR3 DNA reads as TGTGCCAGCCAGGGGGCGCCCACAGATACGCAGTATTTT. It translates to CASQGAPTDTQYF. The full variable domain, with the rest looked up from reference TRBV7-9 and TRBJ2-3, is DTGVSQNPRHKITKRGQNVTFRCDPISEHNRLYWYRQTLGQGPEFLTYFQNEAQLEKSRLLSDRFSAERPKGSFSTLEIQRTEQGDSAMYLCASQGAPTDTQYFGPGTRLTVL.

This clonotype showed up just a few times. The chain is built from TRBV14 and TRBJ1-1, with 7 bases identical to TRBD1. The CDR3 has 16 residues. CDR1 and CDR2 from the germline V gene are SGHDN and FVKESK. Unmatched junction bases numbered 8, after V lost 4 bases and J lost 0 bases. CDR3 coding DNA: TGTGCCAGCAGCCCCCAGGGGGGGCCCATGAACACTGAAGCTTTCTTT. Encoded protein: CASSPQGGPMNTEAFF.

CDR3 protein: CASSLNTDYEQYF. Written as DNA, the CDR3 is TGTGCCAGCAGTTTAAATACAGACTACGAGCAGTACTTC. V usage is TRBV27 and J usage is TRBJ2-7; no clear D. The germline CDR1 and CDR2 sequences are MNHEY and SMNVEV (reference sequence). The CDR3 is made up of 13 amino acids. V was pared by 2 bases and J by 3 bases, with 8 bases between.

This clonotype was observed at least ten times. The chain is built from TRBV5-6 and TRBJ2-2; D might be TRBD2 (6 bases). CDR3 length equals 14 residues. Germline CDR1 reads SGHDT; CDR2 reads YYEEEE. The V gene lost 4 bases and the J gene lost 1 base, with 8 bases spanning the gap. CDR3 residues: CASSPSENTGELFF. DNA for the CDR3: TGTGCCAGCAGCCCTAGCGAGAACACCGGGGAGCTGTTTTTT.

The V gene is TRBV2, the J gene TRBJ1-2; D unclear. Per germline, CDR1 SNHLY and CDR2 FYNNEI. V gave up 2 bases and J gave up 5 bases, with 21 bases separating them. This CDR3 has 17 residues. The CDR3 region is CASSESPLSSTIYGYTF. CDR3 nucleotides: TGTGCCAGCAGTGAATCGCCCCTGTCCTCTACCATTTATGGCTACACCTTC.

The genes are TRBV29-1 and TRBJ2-7, with D perhaps TRBD2 (9 bases). In germline, CDR1 is SQVTM, CDR2 ANQGSEA. V dropped 6 bases and J dropped 4 bases, with 31 bases sitting between them. This CDR3 has 18 amino acids. The CDR3 region has the DNA TGCAGCGTCAAGGCACAGGGGGGTCCTAGCGGGGTTAGGTACGAGCAGTACTTC. Its protein is CSVKAQGGPSGVRYEQYF.

The CDR3 bases are TGTGCCAGCAGCTTTGGCCTGAACCGAAACACCATATATTTT. This gives the protein CASSFGLNRNTIYF. V is TRBV11-3 and J is TRBJ1-3, with D unclear. Germline V gene data show CDR1 as SGHNT and CDR2 as YENEEA. This CDR3 comprises 14 residues. Trimming shortened V by 3 bases and J by 5 bases, and 11 bases separated the two germline ends.

The rearrangement uses TRBV6-5 and TRBJ2-2; D remains unclear. The CDR3 spans 17 residues. The germline gives CDR1 MNHEY, CDR2 SVGAGI. Trimming cost V 0 bases and J 0 bases, with 11 bases left between them. The CDR3 nucleotides are TGTGCCAGCAGTTACTCGGGCCCTTACGCGAACACCGGGGAGCTGTTTTTT. Its protein product is CASSYSGPYANTGELFF.

This clonotype has only a few counts. V gene TRBV19 combines with J gene TRBJ2-1, with 8 bases aligning to TRBD2. The CDR3 consists of 15 residues. Trimming took 3 bases from V and 9 from J; bases not matched to a gene: 10. The germline CDR1 and CDR2 sequences are LNHDA and SQIVND (reference sequence). CDR3 DNA sequence: TGTGCCAGTAGTATTATTAGCGGGAAGGGGAGTGAGCAGTTCTTC. This gives the protein CASSIISGKGSEQFF.

Many counts were recorded for this clonotype. This chain links TRBV25-1 with TRBJ2-1, with 14 bases that match TRBD2. The V gene's germline CDR1 is MGHDK and CDR2 SYGVNS. This CDR3 has 18 amino acids. V lost 1 base, J lost 8 bases, and 10 bases stayed unmatched. Here the CDR3 reads CASSESTIGTSGSHEQFF. CDR3 sequence (DNA): TGTGCCAGCAGTGAATCTACCATTGGGACTAGCGGGAGCCATGAGCAGTTCTTC.

This clonotype has only a few counts. The chain carries TRBV4-1 and TRBJ1-2; the D gene is possibly TRBD1 (5 bases). The ends were cut back, 3 bases at V and 2 bases at J, with 13 bases in the middle. This CDR3 comprises 15 residues. Germline CDR1 and CDR2: MGHRA and YSYEKL. The CDR3 DNA sequence: TGCGCCAGCAGCCAGGGGGACGCCTTGAACTATGGCTACACCTTC. It yields the protein CASSQGDALNYGYTF.

This clonotype was found a few times. The chain combines TRBV6-4 with TRBJ2-2; D possibly corresponds to TRBD2 (6 bases). The CDR3 consists of 17 residues. V lost 3 bases, J lost 0 bases, and 14 bases lay in between. CDR1 MRHNA and CDR2 SNTAGT come from the germline V gene. The CDR3 protein is CASSDAEEGSNTGELFF. The CDR3 DNA reads as TGTGCCAGCAGTGATGCGGAGGAGGGTTCGAACACCGGGGAGCTGTTTTTT.

A note on this clonotype: A read error is likely, as this CDR3 ends without the conserved phenylalanine or tryptophan. The V and J genes are TRBV7-6 and TRBJ2-7, with 7 bases aligning to TRBD1. Germline CDR1 SGHVS, CDR2 FNYEAQ. The CDR3 extends over 16 amino acids. J lost 1 base, V lost 3 bases, and 9 bases had no gene match. DNA of the CDR3: TGTGCCAGCAGCTTGGAAGGGGGCGGTCTTTCCTACGAGCAGTACTCC. This codes for CASSLEGGGLSYEQYS.

The table lists this clonotype with a few counts. The V and J genes are TRBV29-1 and TRBJ1-1, with 7 positions matching TRBD1. The V gene's germline CDR1 is SQVTM and CDR2 ANQGSEA. CDR3 length: 17 residues. Trimming at V came to 0 bases and at J to 1 base, leaving 11 bases not matched to a gene. The CDR3 here is CSVEEWTGRVENTEAFF. CDR3 coding DNA: TGCAGCGTTGAAGAGTGGACAGGACGCGTAGAGAACACTGAAGCTTTCTTT.

The V and J genes are TRBV11-1 and TRBJ2-1; 8 nucleotides line up with TRBD2. Germline assignment: CDR1 SGHAT and CDR2 FQDESV (reference sequence). The junction had 16 bases not matched to a gene; V was cut back by 3 bases and J by 0 bases. There are 20 residues in the CDR3. The CDR3 reads CASSFPSGSGAISSYNEQFF. CDR3 nucleotide sequence: TGTGCCAGCAGCTTTCCTTCAGGTAGCGGGGCCATAAGCTCCTACAATGAGCAGTTCTTC.

Only a few counts were recorded for this clonotype. The CDR3 DNA reads as TGCGCCAGCAGCCAAGGGTCAGGCCCACTCAATGAGCAGTTCTTC. Protein sequence: CASSQGSGPLNEQFF. The V gene is TRBV4-1, the J gene TRBJ2-1; D is uncertain. Germline lookup yields CDR1 MGHRA and CDR2 YSYEKL. The V and J ends lost 1 base and 6 bases respectively, with 13 bases between them. This CDR3 contains 15 residues.

The chain employs TRBV4-1 and TRBJ2-7; D may be TRBD1 (6 bases). The CDR3 spans 15 residues. The germline V gene encodes CDR1 MGHRA and CDR2 YSYEKL. V was cut by 1 base and J by 3 bases, with 13 bases left in between. CDR3 protein: CASSQAGDIGYEQYF. The CDR3 DNA follows: TGCGCCAGCAGCCAAGCAGGGGATATCGGCTACGAGCAGTACTTC.

This clonotype was found many times. The chain combines TRBV4-1 with TRBJ2-2; 8 bases line up with TRBD2. Unmatched junction bases numbered 8, after V lost 0 bases and J lost 8 bases. The CDR3 spans 16 residues. Germline V gene sequence: CDR1 MGHRA, CDR2 YSYEKL. CDR3 amino acids: CASSQDWRGAWGELFF. For the CDR3, the DNA is TGCGCCAGCAGCCAAGATTGGCGGGGGGCCTGGGGGGAGCTGTTTTTT.

This clonotype came up a few times. The chain uses TRBV27 and TRBJ1-2, with TRBD1 identical over 10 bases. Germline CDR1 and CDR2: MNHEY and SMNVEV (reference sequence). This CDR3 has 16 amino acids. Trimming at V came to 5 bases and at J to 4 bases, leaving 10 bases not matched to a gene. CDR3 in amino acids: CASSPIDRGRFYGYTF. For the CDR3, the DNA is TGTGCCAGCAGTCCTATTGACAGGGGGCGATTCTATGGCTACACCTTC.